The 25 T cell receptor beta chains below come from one sample, sequenced in a study of OX40 agonist ivuxolimab in advanced cancers. Library creation used the immunoSEQ multiplex PCR assay. Entries here come from immuneACCESS through TCRdb and include only in-frame sequences with V and J called. Some clones fail to appear in such tables; in the studies checked, an unresolved V gene covers under half of the shortfall, and the cause of the remainder is unknown. The table for this sample lists 68,000 or so clones; 80% to 95% of them were counted only once. More than 1% of the sample is in the top ten clones. Here the sequenced sample was CD4+ or CD8+ T cells sorted from blood, taken in a trial of the OX40 agonist ivuxolimab. These receptors were taken from an adult with an advanced solid tumor such as melanoma, head and neck, liver or kidney cancer.

The chain couples TRBV5-1 to TRBJ2-2, with a weak D call TRBD1 (6 bases). V lost 4 bases to trimming and J lost 2 bases, with 15 bases between them. The length of the CDR3 is 16 residues. The germline V gene has CDR1 SGHRS and CDR2 YFSETQ. The CDR3 DNA is TGCGCCAGCAGCCCAAACGCACAGGGAAACACCGGGGAGCTGTTTTTT. Protein product: CASSPNAQGNTGELFF.

In this sample, this clone turned up a few times. The V and J genes are TRBV30 and TRBJ2-3, with D maybe TRBD1 (5 bases). CDR1 is GTSNPN, CDR2 SVGIG, per germline (reference sequence). The V end was cut by 4 bases, the J end by 0 bases, with 14 bases between. This CDR3 has 15 residues. CDR3 nucleotide sequence: TGTGCCTGGACCCCCCCAGGGAAAAGCACAGATACGCAGTATTTT. This codes for CAWTPPGKSTDTQYF.

CDR3 DNA: TGTGCCAGCAGGCCCGGGACGGCTCCCGTTGGCTACACCTTC. Translation gives CASRPGTAPVGYTF. The chain combines TRBV28 with TRBJ1-2, with a tentative D call TRBD1 (5 bases). This CDR3 has 14 residues. Germline V gene lookup returns CDR1 MDHEN and CDR2 SYDVKM. Trimming took off 6 bases at V and 7 bases at J, with 18 bases between the two ends.

The CDR3 nucleotides are TGTGCCAGCAGGGGGGTCCAGGCAGAGACCCAGTACTTC. Residues: CASRGVQAETQYF. The chain recombines TRBV6-5 with TRBJ2-5; D is perhaps TRBD1 or TRBD2 (5 bases each). The germline gives CDR1 MNHEY, CDR2 SVGAGI. Trimming removed 6 bases at V and 4 bases at J, with 12 bases between. The CDR3 totals 13 residues.

The CDR3 coding sequence is TGCGCCAGCAGCCAAGATCCCCCTAGGGCCCTTAATTCACCCCTCCACTTT. Amino acids: CASSQDPPRALNSPLHF. The V and J genes are TRBV4-1 and TRBJ1-6; D call uncertain. Germline V gene data show CDR1 as MGHRA and CDR2 as YSYEKL. V lost 0 bases and J 6 bases, leaving 15 bases between the germline ends. The CDR3 is 17 residues long.

V gene TRBV27 combines with J gene TRBJ1-4, with TRBD1 matching 10 bases. The CDR3 sequence is 16 residues long. In germline, CDR1 is MNHEY, CDR2 SMNVEV (reference sequence). V lost 4 bases to trimming and J lost 4 bases; unmatched junction nucleotides: 6. The CDR3 here is CASSSPGTGVNEKLFF. The CDR3 coding sequence is TGTGCCAGCAGTTCCCCAGGGACAGGGGTTAATGAAAAACTGTTTTTT.

CDR3 nucleotides: TGTGCCAGCACCCCGACAACCGGAAACACCATATATTTT. Translated, it gives CASTPTTGNTIYF. The J gene is TRBJ1-3, the V gene TRBV6-6; D not resolved. Deletions cut 7 bases from V and 4 bases from J, with 11 bases between. The CDR3 is 13 amino acids. Per the germline V gene, CDR1 is MNHNY and CDR2 is SVGAGI (reference sequence).

The V and J genes are TRBV28 and TRBJ2-5; 8 bases match TRBD2. CDR3 size: 15 residues. Germline V gives CDR1 MDHEN, CDR2 SYDVKM. V gave up 6 bases and J gave up 2 bases; unmatched junction bases: 8. The CDR3 DNA sequence: TGTGCCAGCAGCCCAGCGGGGGTGCTTCAAGAGACCCAGTACTTC. This translates into CASSPAGVLQETQYF.

This sequence joins TRBV19 and TRBJ1-4; D perhaps matches TRBD1 (5 bases). V gave up 5 bases and J gave up 8 bases, with 9 bases separating them. Germline CDR1 reads LNHDA; CDR2 reads SQIVND (reference sequence). The CDR3 totals 12 residues. In DNA, the CDR3 is TGTGCCAGTAGTTCAGGGCGCGAAAAACTGTTTTTT. This gives the protein CASSSGREKLFF.

This clone showed up just once. The rearrangement uses TRBV14 and TRBJ2-1; tentatively, D is TRBD2 (6 bases). CDR1 SGHDN and CDR2 FVKESK come from the germline V gene. The CDR3 contains 16 residues. Trimming shortened V by 1 base and J by 4 bases, and 14 bases separated the two germline ends. In nucleotides, the CDR3 is TGTGCCAGCAGCCAAGTCACCGGGGGAGATTACAATGAGCAGTTCTTC. Translated: CASSQVTGGDYNEQFF.

V usage is TRBV6-5 and J usage is TRBJ1-1, with D uncertain. The CDR3 is 12 amino acids. The germline V gene has CDR1 MNHEY and CDR2 SVGAGI. The V and J ends lost 6 bases and 5 bases respectively, with 10 bases between them. The DNA of the CDR3 is TGTGCCAGCAGCTCGATTGGTACTGAAGCTTTCTTT. This encodes CASSSIGTEAFF.

The J gene is TRBJ1-5, the V gene TRBV30; D gene ambiguous. CDR1 and CDR2 (germline): GTSNPN, SVGIG (reference sequence). The CDR3 runs 14 residues. V lost 2 bases, J lost 4 bases, and 12 bases lay in between. The DNA for the CDR3 is TGTGCCTGGAGTAGGCTCCGAGGGAATCAGCCCCAGCATTTT. Protein sequence: CAWSRLRGNQPQHF.

The V call is TRBV19, the J call TRBJ2-6, with D uncertain. The CDR3 is made up of 14 amino acids. V shed 7 bases and J shed 0 bases, with 7 bases lying between them. Germline V lookup: CDR1 LNHDA, CDR2 SQIVND (reference sequence). The CDR3 here is CASNPHSGANVLTF. The CDR3 nucleotides read TGTGCCAGTAATCCCCACTCTGGGGCCAACGTCCTGACTTTC.

The chain uses TRBV6-6 and TRBJ1-4, with unresolved D. Trimming removed 6 bases at V and 0 bases at J, with 11 bases between. CDR3 length: 15 residues. Germline lookup yields CDR1 MNHNY and CDR2 SVGAGI (reference sequence). The CDR3 sequence: CASRWSDATNEKLFF. In DNA, the CDR3 is TGTGCCAGCAGGTGGAGCGATGCAACTAATGAAAAACTGTTTTTT.

The chain carries TRBV11-2 and TRBJ1-3; no clear D gene. The germline CDR1 and CDR2 sequences are SGHAT and FQNNGV. This CDR3 has 17 residues. V lost 3 bases and J lost 0, with 15 bases in between. The DNA for the CDR3 is TGTGCCAGCAGCTTGCTGCCCCCCACTAGCTCTGGAAACACCATATATTTT. Translating gives CASSLLPPTSSGNTIYF. Complete variable domain (other parts from reference TRBV11-2 and TRBJ1-3): EAGVAQSPRYKIIEKRQSVAFWCNPISGHATLYWYQQILGQGPKLLIQFQNNGVVDDSQLPKDRFSAERLKGVDSTLKIQPAKLEDSAVYLCASSLLPPTSSGNTIYFGEGSWLTVV.

V and J are TRBV9 and TRBJ1-2; 7 bases fit TRBD1. The CDR3 totals 16 residues. After removal of 3 bases from V and 6 bases from J, the junction contained 14 bases not matched to a gene. Germline CDR1 reads SGDLS; CDR2 reads YYNGEE. CDR3 nucleotides: TGTGCCAGCAGCGCCAGGACAGGCAATAAAATCGATGGCTACACCTTC. As protein: CASSARTGNKIDGYTF.

The CDR3: CAWSVRVASGGETQYF. The CDR3, as DNA: TGTGCCTGGAGTGTAAGGGTGGCTAGCGGTGGGGAGACCCAGTACTTC. V gene TRBV30 combines with J gene TRBJ2-5; 7 positions agree with TRBD2. The CDR3 length is 16 residues. Trimming at V came to 0 bases and at J to 5 bases, leaving 12 bases not matched to a gene. Germline CDR1 and CDR2: GTSNPN and SVGIG (reference sequence).

The chain combines TRBV7-9 with TRBJ2-1, with TRBD2 matching 10 bases. Per the germline V gene, CDR1 is SEHNR and CDR2 is FQNEAQ (reference sequence). The CDR3 length is 17 residues. V lost 5 bases and J lost 9; bases outside the gene matches: 16. The CDR3 spells CASSPQTLAGVGGEQFF. The CDR3, as DNA: TGTGCCAGCAGCCCGCAAACCCTAGCGGGAGTTGGAGGTGAGCAGTTCTTC.

This clone was detected a few times. V usage is TRBV11-3 and J usage is TRBJ1-1; weak D call: TRBD1 (5 bases). V lost 4 bases and J 1 base, leaving 7 bases between the germline ends. The CDR3 spans 13 residues. From germline, CDR1 is SGHNT and CDR2 YENEEA. CDR3 in amino acids: CASSWGKNTEAFF. The DNA of the CDR3 is TGTGCCAGCAGCTGGGGGAAGAACACTGAAGCTTTCTTT.

The J gene is TRBJ2-3, the V gene TRBV9, with 9 bases aligning to TRBD2. CDR1 SGDLS and CDR2 YYNGEE come from the germline V gene. The CDR3 loop spans 17 amino acids. V shed 0 bases and J 5 bases; nucleotides not matched to a gene: 10. In DNA, the CDR3 is TGTGCCAGCAGCGTAGTTGGTAGCGGGAGTTGGGGAGATACGCAGTATTTT. Amino acid sequence: CASSVVGSGSWGDTQYF.

This chain joins TRBV6-1 and TRBJ1-2; D not resolved. Trimming took off 4 bases at V and 1 base at J, with 7 bases between the two ends. CDR1 and CDR2 from the germline V gene are MNHNS and SASEGT. This CDR3 contains 13 residues. DNA for the CDR3: TGTGCCAGCAGTGTCGGCGTTAACTATGGCTACACCTTC. Residues: CASSVGVNYGYTF.

This clone was seen a few times. This chain joins TRBV5-5 and TRBJ2-7; 10 bases are shared with TRBD1. Per the germline V gene, CDR1 is SGHKS and CDR2 is YYEKEE (reference sequence). The CDR3 sequence is 18 residues long. V was clipped by 0 bases and J by 0 bases; unmatched bases: 9. This CDR3 is CASSLGSGTGDPSYEQYF. In DNA form, the CDR3 reads TGTGCCAGCAGCTTGGGTTCCGGGACAGGGGATCCCTCCTACGAGCAGTACTTC.

The chain employs TRBV6-6 and TRBJ1-2, with D perhaps matching TRBD1 (5 bases). V was clipped by 4 bases and J by 8 bases, with 8 bases between them. The CDR3 extends over 11 amino acids. Germline V CDR1 and CDR2: MNHNY, SVGAGI (reference sequence). The CDR3 region is CASSLDTGYTF. In nucleotides, the CDR3 is TGTGCCAGCAGTTTGGACACGGGCTACACCTTC.

The V and J genes are TRBV9 and TRBJ2-3, with D unclear. V was trimmed by 4 bases and J by 2 bases, leaving 11 bases between them. Germline values: CDR1 SGDLS, CDR2 YYNGEE. The CDR3 has 14 residues. CDR3 sequence: CASSSGPITDTQYF. CDR3 coding DNA: TGTGCCAGCAGCTCTGGACCCATCACAGATACGCAGTATTTT.

The chain combines TRBV18 with TRBJ2-7; 10 bases are shared with TRBD2. Germline V gene lookup returns CDR1 KGHSH and CDR2 LQKENI. After removal of 4 bases from V and 0 bases from J, the junction contained 6 bases not matched to a gene. This CDR3 contains 16 residues. DNA for the CDR3: TGTGCCAGCTCACTACTCTCTAGCGGGAGCTCCTACGAGCAGTACTTC. This gives the protein CASSLLSSGSSYEQYF.